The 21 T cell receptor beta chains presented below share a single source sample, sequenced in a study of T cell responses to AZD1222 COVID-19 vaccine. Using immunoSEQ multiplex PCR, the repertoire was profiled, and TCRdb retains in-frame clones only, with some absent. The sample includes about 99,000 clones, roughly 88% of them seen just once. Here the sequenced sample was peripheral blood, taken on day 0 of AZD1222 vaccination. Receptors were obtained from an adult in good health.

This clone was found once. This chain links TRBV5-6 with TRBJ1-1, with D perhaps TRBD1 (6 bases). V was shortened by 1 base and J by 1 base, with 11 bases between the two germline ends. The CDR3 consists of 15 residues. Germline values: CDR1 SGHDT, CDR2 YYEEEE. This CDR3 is CASSLWGQWNTEAFF. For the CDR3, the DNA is TGTGCCAGCAGCTTGTGGGGACAATGGAACACTGAAGCTTTCTTT. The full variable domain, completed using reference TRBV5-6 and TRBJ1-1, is DAGVTQSPTHLIKTRGQQVTLRCSPKSGHDTVSWYQQALGQGPQFIFQYYEEEERQRGNFPDRFSGHQFPNYSSELNVNALLLGDSALYLCASSLWGQWNTEAFFGQGTRLTVV.

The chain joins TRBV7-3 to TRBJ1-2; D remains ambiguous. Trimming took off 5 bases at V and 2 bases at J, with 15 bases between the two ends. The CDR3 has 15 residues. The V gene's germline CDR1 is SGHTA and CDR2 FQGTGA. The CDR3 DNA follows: TGTGCCAGCAGCGCGAAGCAAGACGGAAACTATGGCTACACCTTC. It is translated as CASSAKQDGNYGYTF.

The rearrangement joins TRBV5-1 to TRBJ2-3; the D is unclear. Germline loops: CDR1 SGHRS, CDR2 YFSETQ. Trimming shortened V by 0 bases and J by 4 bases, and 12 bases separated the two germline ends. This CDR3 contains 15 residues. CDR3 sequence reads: CASSLDTGFSDTQYF. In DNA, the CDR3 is TGCGCCAGCAGCTTGGACACCGGCTTCTCAGATACGCAGTATTTT.

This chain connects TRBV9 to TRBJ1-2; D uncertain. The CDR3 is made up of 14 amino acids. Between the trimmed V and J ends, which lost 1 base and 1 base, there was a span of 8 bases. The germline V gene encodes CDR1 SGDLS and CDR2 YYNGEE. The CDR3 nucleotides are TGTGCCAGCAGCGTATCCGGAGTTAACTATGGCTACACCTTC. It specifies CASSVSGVNYGYTF.

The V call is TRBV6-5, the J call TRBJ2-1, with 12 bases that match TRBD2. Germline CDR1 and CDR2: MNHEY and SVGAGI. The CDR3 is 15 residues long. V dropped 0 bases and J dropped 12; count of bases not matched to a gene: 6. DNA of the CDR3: TGTGCCAGCAGTTACTCGACTAGCGGGAGTAGTAGGCAGTTCTTC. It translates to CASSYSTSGSSRQFF.

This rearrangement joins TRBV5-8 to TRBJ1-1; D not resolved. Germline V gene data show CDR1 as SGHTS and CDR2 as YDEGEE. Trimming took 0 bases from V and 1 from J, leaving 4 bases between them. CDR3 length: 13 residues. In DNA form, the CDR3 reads TGTGCCAGCAGCTTGGCGTGGAACACTGAAGCTTTCTTT. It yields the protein CASSLAWNTEAFF.

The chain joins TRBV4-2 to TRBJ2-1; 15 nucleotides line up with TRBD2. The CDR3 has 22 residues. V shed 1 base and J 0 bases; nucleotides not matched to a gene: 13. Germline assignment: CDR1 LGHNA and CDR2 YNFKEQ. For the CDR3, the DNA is TGTGCCAGCAGCCAAGCCTCCCAACCGGGACTAGCGGGAGGCACCTCCTACAATGAGCAGTTCTTC. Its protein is CASSQASQPGLAGGTSYNEQFF.

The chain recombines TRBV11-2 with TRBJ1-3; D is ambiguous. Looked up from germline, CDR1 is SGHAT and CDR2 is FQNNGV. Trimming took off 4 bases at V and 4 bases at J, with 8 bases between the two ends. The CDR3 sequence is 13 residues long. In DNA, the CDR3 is TGTGCCAGCAGCTCACGTCAGGGAAACACCATATATTTT. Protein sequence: CASSSRQGNTIYF.

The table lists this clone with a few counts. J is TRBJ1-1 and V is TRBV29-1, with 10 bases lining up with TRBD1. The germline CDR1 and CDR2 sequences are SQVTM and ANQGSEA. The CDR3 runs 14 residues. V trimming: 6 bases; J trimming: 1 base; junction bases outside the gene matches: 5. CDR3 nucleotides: TGCAGCGTAATCCGGGACAGGGGGAACACTGAAGCTTTCTTT. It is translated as CSVIRDRGNTEAFF.

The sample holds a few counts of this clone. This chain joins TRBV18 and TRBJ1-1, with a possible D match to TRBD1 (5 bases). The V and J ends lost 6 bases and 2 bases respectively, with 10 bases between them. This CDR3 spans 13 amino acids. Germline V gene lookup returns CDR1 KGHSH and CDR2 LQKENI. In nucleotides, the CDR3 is TGTGCCAGCTCTCCCGGGGGAAACACTGAAGCTTTCTTT. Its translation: CASSPGGNTEAFF.

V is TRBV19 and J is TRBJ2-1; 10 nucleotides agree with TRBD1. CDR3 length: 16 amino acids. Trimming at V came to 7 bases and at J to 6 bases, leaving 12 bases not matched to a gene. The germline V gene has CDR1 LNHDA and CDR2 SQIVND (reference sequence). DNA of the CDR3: TGTGCCAGTAACCTCCGGGACAGGGGTAGGGGCAATGAGCAGTTCTTC. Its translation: CASNLRDRGRGNEQFF.

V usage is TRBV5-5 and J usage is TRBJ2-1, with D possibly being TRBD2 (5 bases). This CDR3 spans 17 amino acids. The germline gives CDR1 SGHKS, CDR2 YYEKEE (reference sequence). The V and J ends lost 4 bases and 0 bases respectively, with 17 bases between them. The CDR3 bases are TGTGCCAGCAGCCCCGGGAATGGAGCCAGCTCCTACAATGAGCAGTTCTTC. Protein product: CASSPGNGASSYNEQFF.

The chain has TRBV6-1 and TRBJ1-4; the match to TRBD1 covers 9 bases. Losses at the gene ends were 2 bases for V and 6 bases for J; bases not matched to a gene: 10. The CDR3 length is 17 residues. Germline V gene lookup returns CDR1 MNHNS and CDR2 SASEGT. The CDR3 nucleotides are TGTGCCAGCAGTGAACCCCAAACCGGGACAGGGTATGAAAAACTGTTTTTT. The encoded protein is CASSEPQTGTGYEKLFF.

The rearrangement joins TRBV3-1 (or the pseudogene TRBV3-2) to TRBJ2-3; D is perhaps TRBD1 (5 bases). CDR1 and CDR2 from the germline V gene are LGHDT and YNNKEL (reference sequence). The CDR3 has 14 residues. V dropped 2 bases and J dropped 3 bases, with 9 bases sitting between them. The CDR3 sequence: CASSQQGRTDTQYF. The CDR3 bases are TGTGCCAGCAGCCAACAGGGTAGGACAGATACGCAGTATTTT.

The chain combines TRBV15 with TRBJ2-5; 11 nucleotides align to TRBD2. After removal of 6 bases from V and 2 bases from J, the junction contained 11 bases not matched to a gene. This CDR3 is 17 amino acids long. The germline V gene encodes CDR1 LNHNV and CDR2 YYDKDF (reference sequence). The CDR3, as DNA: TGTGCCACCAGTACGAACTCCGGGACTAGCGGACAAGAGACCCAGTACTTC. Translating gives CATSTNSGTSGQETQYF.

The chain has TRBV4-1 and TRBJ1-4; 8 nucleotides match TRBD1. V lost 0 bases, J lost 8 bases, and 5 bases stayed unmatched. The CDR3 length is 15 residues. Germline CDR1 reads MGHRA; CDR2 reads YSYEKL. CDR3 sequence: CASSQDRGLGEKLFF. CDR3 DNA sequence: TGCGCCAGCAGCCAAGACAGGGGGCTAGGAGAAAAACTGTTTTTT.

The CDR3 spells CASSLTGTGGTNEKLFF. CDR3 nucleotides: TGCGCCAGCAGCCTAACCGGGACAGGGGGCACTAATGAAAAACTGTTTTTT. The chain uses TRBV5-1 and TRBJ1-4; TRBD1 matches 12 bases. The germline V gene encodes CDR1 SGHRS and CDR2 YFSETQ. CDR3 length: 17 amino acids. V shed 4 bases and J 2 bases; nucleotides not matched to a gene: 6.

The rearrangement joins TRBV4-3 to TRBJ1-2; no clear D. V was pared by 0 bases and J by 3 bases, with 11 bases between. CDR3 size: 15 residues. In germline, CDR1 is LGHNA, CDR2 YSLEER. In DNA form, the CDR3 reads TGCGCCAGCAGCCAAGATAACAGCAACTACTATGGCTACACCTTC. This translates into CASSQDNSNYYGYTF.

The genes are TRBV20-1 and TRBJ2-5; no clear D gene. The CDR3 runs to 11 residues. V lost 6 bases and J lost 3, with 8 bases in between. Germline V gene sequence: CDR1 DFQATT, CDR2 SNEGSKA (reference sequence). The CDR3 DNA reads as TGCAGTGCGGTTCTAGAAGAGACCCAGTACTTC. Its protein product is CSAVLEETQYF.

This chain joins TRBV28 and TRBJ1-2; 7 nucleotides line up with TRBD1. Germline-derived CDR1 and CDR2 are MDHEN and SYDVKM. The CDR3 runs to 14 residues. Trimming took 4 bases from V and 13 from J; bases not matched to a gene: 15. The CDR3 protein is CASSYRDSRKRCTF. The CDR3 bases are TGTGCCAGCAGTTACCGGGACAGTAGAAAAAGATGCACCTTC.

The CDR3 spells CASSLEGSGRGQPQHF. DNA of the CDR3: TGTGCCAGCAGCTTAGAAGGTTCAGGGCGAGGTCAGCCCCAGCATTTT. The rearrangement uses TRBV7-9 and TRBJ1-5; tentatively, D is TRBD1 (5 bases). The germline V gene has CDR1 SEHNR and CDR2 FQNEAQ (reference sequence). This CDR3 is 16 amino acids long. The germline V and J ends were trimmed by 1 base and 6 bases, with 16 bases remaining between them.